This TCR beta chain was documented in a study of control samples from healthy donors and cancer patients. Profiled with immunoSEQ multiplex PCR; TCRdb holds only in-frame clones, not every one. The repertoire holds roughly 49,000 clones, with roughly 90% as singletons. This CDR3 contains 17 residues. Germline V lookup: CDR1 LGHDT, CDR2 YNNKEL (reference sequence). V was clipped by 6 bases and J by 5 bases, with 23 bases between them. The receptor was derived from a man in his fifties or sixties with head and neck cancer. The specimen sequenced was PBMCs. The chain combines TRBV3-1 (or the pseudogene TRBV3-2) with TRBJ2-1; a weak D match, TRBD1 (6 bases). Here the CDR3 DNA reads TGTGCCAGCAGTGCAACCAGGGGCAGGGGTGTACACAATGAGCAGTTCTTC. Translating it yields CASSATRGRGVHNEQFF.